These 19 T cell receptor beta chains share one sample of origin, sequenced in a study of blood T cells in healthy people across ages. With a J-beta primer mix and a sample-barcoded 5' primer, a second PCR ran about 7 to 11 cycles. One entry per CDR3 protein, called by TCRdb with MiXCR from the 5' RACE reads. This repertoire shows approximately 730,000 distinct CDR3 sequences, roughly 45% found once; its top ten account for 20% to 25%. What was sequenced was blood. The receptor source for this set is a woman between 55 and 75 years old in good health.

This clonotype has only a few counts. This chain uses TRBV5-1 with TRBJ1-1, with 7 bases fitting TRBD1. V dropped 5 bases and J dropped 4; count of bases not matched to a gene: 5. Per the germline V gene, CDR1 is SGHRS and CDR2 is YFSETQ. CDR3 length: 13 amino acids. The CDR3 sequence is CASRWDSSTEAFF. DNA of the CDR3: TGCGCCAGCAGATGGGACAGCAGCACTGAAGCTTTCTTT.

The gene calls are TRBV5-5 and TRBJ2-1, with D possibly being TRBD1 (6 bases). CDR1 and CDR2 from the germline V gene are SGHKS and YYEKEE (reference sequence). The CDR3 contains 17 residues. With 4 bases removed from V and 5 bases from J, the gap between germline ends came to 22 bases. In DNA, the CDR3 is TGTGCCAGCAGCCCGGACAGTCAAGGGAAAAAGGACAATGAGCAGTTCTTC. It translates to CASSPDSQGKKDNEQFF.

This sequence joins TRBV6-6 and TRBJ2-5; D unclear. The V gene lost 7 bases and the J gene lost 1 base, with 16 bases spanning the gap. Germline assignment: CDR1 MNHNY and CDR2 SVGAGI (reference sequence). The CDR3 spans 15 residues. In nucleotides, the CDR3 is TGTGCCAGCATCCTTGGACCGGATATCCAAGAGACCCAGTACTTC. Its protein product is CASILGPDIQETQYF.

This rearrangement joins TRBV19 to TRBJ2-3; 10 positions match TRBD2. Germline V CDR1 and CDR2: LNHDA, SQIVND (reference sequence). V was clipped by 4 bases and J by 0 bases; unmatched bases: 4. CDR3 size: 16 residues. DNA for the CDR3: TGTGCCAGTAGTACCTCGACTAGCGGGAGCACAGATACGCAGTATTTT. Translation gives CASSTSTSGSTDTQYF.

This clonotype appeared a few times. The chain joins TRBV2 to TRBJ2-1; 9 bases agree with TRBD2. CDR1 and CDR2 (germline): SNHLY, FYNNEI. This CDR3 is built from 16 residues. Losses at the gene ends were 3 bases for V and 8 bases for J; bases not matched to a gene: 11. The DNA of the CDR3 is TGTGCCAGCAGTGAGGGCGCGGGGGGGCCGATCGATGAGCAGTTCTTC. Its translation: CASSEGAGGPIDEQFF.

V is TRBV5-6 and J is TRBJ1-2, with a possible D match to TRBD1 (6 bases). The CDR3 sequence is 14 residues long. CDR1 SGHDT and CDR2 YYEEEE come from the germline V gene. V dropped 2 bases and J dropped 8 bases, with 16 bases sitting between them. Written as DNA, the CDR3 is TGTGCCAGCAGCTTAGGAACGACAGGTCCCGGCTACACCTTC. It encodes CASSLGTTGPGYTF.

This clonotype has ten or more counts. V is TRBV27 and J is TRBJ2-1, with D perhaps matching TRBD2 (7 bases). CDR1 and CDR2 (germline): MNHEY, SMNVEV (reference sequence). This CDR3 has 15 residues. The V end lost 8 bases, the J end lost 0 bases, and 14 bases lay between the germline ends. CDR3 in amino acids: CASGSGGSSYNEQFF. The DNA for the CDR3 is TGTGCCAGCGGATCGGGGGGCAGCTCCTACAATGAGCAGTTCTTC.

The rearrangement links TRBV28 to TRBJ2-3, with D unresolved. The V and J ends lost 4 bases and 4 bases respectively, with 21 bases between them. This CDR3 is built from 17 residues. Germline CDR1 and CDR2: MDHEN and SYDVKM. CDR3 protein: CASSSSSGYHPPDTQYF. As DNA, the CDR3 is TGTGCCAGCAGTTCCTCCTCCGGGTACCACCCCCCAGATACGCAGTATTTT.

The chain employs TRBV20-1 and TRBJ2-5, with 11 bases that match TRBD1. The last part of the DNA fits TRBJ2-7 better; the J call may be wrong. CDR1 is DFQATT, CDR2 SNEGSKA, per germline (reference sequence). CDR3 length: 14 residues. CDR3 in amino acids: CSARTDRGLYEQYF. The CDR3 coding sequence is TGCAGTGCTAGAACGGACAGGGGGCTGTACGAGCAGTACTTC.

This clonotype was seen a few times. This chain links TRBV9 with TRBJ2-1; tentatively, D is TRBD2 (5 bases). Germline V lookup: CDR1 SGDLS, CDR2 YYNGEE. The CDR3 consists of 13 residues. Trimming cost V 4 bases and J 9 bases, with 14 bases left between them. CDR3 coding DNA: TGTGCCAGCAGCCACCCCCTAGCTAGTGAGCAGTTCTTC. Encoded protein: CASSHPLASEQFF.

J is TRBJ1-6 and V is TRBV20-1, with D tentatively TRBD1 (6 bases). The V and J ends lost 5 bases and 10 bases respectively, with 18 bases between them. CDR1 is DFQATT, CDR2 SNEGSKA, per germline (reference sequence). The CDR3 totals 14 residues. The CDR3 region is CSARMGHPVSPLHF. CDR3 DNA sequence: TGCAGTGCTCGAATGGGACATCCTGTGTCACCCCTCCACTTT.

Worth noting for this clonotype: The germline gene is not matched at one end of the junction; a read error may be the cause. This chain connects TRBV12-3 or TRBV12-4 to TRBJ1-4, with 9 bases aligning to TRBD1. The CDR3 contains 19 residues. CDR3 residues: CASSLAAGTGRSAREELFF. CDR3 coding DNA: TGTGCCAGCTCCTTAGCGGCCGGGACAGGGAGATCGGCGCGTGAAGAACTGTTTTTT.

This chain links TRBV5-1 with TRBJ2-5, with 10 bases lining up with TRBD1. Per the germline V gene, CDR1 is SGHRS and CDR2 is YFSETQ. This CDR3 has 15 amino acids. V was pared by 7 bases and J by 2 bases, with 8 bases of the junction left unmatched. The CDR3 loop reads CASSSLDRGQETQYF. CDR3 DNA: TGCGCCAGCTCCTCCCTGGACAGGGGGCAAGAGACCCAGTACTTC.

This clonotype appeared a few times. The CDR3: CASSFPDNEQFF. The CDR3 DNA reads TGTGCCAGCAGCTTTCCAGACAATGAGCAGTTCTTC. The chain employs TRBV7-3 and TRBJ2-1, with D hard to call. V was pared by 3 bases and J by 5 bases, with 5 bases between. CDR3 length: 12 amino acids. CDR1 and CDR2 from the germline V gene are SGHTA and FQGTGA.

In this sample, this clonotype turned up many times. This chain connects TRBV29-1 to TRBJ2-3; D could derive from TRBD1 or TRBD2 (5 bases each). Germline V gene lookup returns CDR1 SQVTM and CDR2 ANQGSEA. V was cut by 5 bases and J by 1 base, with 13 bases left in between. This CDR3 spans 14 amino acids. CDR3 residues: CSVPQGARTDTQYF. The CDR3 DNA reads TGCAGCGTTCCTCAGGGAGCCCGCACAGATACGCAGTATTTT.

The table lists this clonotype with a few counts. The chain combines TRBV7-9 with TRBJ2-7, with D maybe TRBD2 (7 bases). The DNA end is more similar to TRBJ2-5, so the J call may be wrong. Germline CDR1 is SEHNR and CDR2 is FQNEAQ (reference sequence). The CDR3 contains 14 residues. The CDR3 sequence: CASSYKGGVETQYF. The CDR3 DNA reads as TGTGCCAGCAGCTACAAAGGGGGGGTTGAGACCCAGTACTTC.

This chain uses TRBV3-1 with TRBJ2-3; D is unresolved. CDR3 length equals 16 residues. Germline V CDR1 and CDR2: LGHDT, YNNKEL (reference sequence). V shed 0 bases and J shed 0 bases, with 10 bases lying between them. The CDR3 nucleotides are TGTGCCAGCAGCCAAGACCTGGCGGTAAGCACAGATACGCAGTATTTT. Its protein is CASSQDLAVSTDTQYF.

A few counts support this clonotype. The V call is TRBV5-1, the J call TRBJ2-3, with TRBD1 identical over 7 bases. The ends lost 4 bases at V and 3 bases at J; junction bases unmatched: 11. The CDR3 runs to 16 residues. CDR1 is SGHRS, CDR2 YFSETQ, per germline. The CDR3 sequence is CASSRGGTGVTDTQYF. The CDR3 DNA follows: TGCGCCAGCAGCCGAGGGGGAACAGGGGTTACAGATACGCAGTATTTT.

This clonotype was seen only once. V gene TRBV30 combines with J gene TRBJ2-5; 8 bases map to TRBD1. The CDR3 runs 13 residues. Trimming at V came to 7 bases and at J to 5 bases, leaving 9 bases not matched to a gene. CDR1 and CDR2 (germline): GTSNPN, SVGIG (reference sequence). CDR3 loop: CAFARGPQETQYF. CDR3 nucleotides: TGTGCCTTTGCCAGGGGGCCCCAGGAGACCCAGTACTTC.